The 28 T cell receptor beta chains below come from one sample, sequenced in a study of cytomegalovirus exposure and HLA in healthy donors. Researchers ran the PCR with 60 Vbeta and 13 Jbeta primers. Produced via immunoSEQ multiplex PCR; TCRdb's table is partial and in-frame only. In total, the table holds 120,000 or so clones. The sequenced material came from PBMCs. These receptors were taken from a man between 18 and 29 years old in good health and CMV-seronegative.

The rearrangement links TRBV6-1 to TRBJ2-7, with a weak D call TRBD1 (6 bases). V gave up 5 bases and J gave up 2 bases, with 13 bases separating them. CDR3 length equals 14 residues. Germline-derived CDR1 and CDR2 are MNHNS and SASEGT. CDR3 protein: CASSTRTAAYEQYF. CDR3 DNA sequence: TGTGCCAGCAGTACTAGGACAGCAGCCTACGAGCAGTACTTC.

This chain connects TRBV27 to TRBJ2-7; no clear D gene. The CDR3 totals 15 residues. V shed 4 bases and J shed 2 bases, with 15 bases lying between them. Looked up from germline, CDR1 is MNHEY and CDR2 is SMNVEV (reference sequence). CDR3: CASSSTVRPAYEQYF. DNA for the CDR3: TGTGCCAGCAGTTCCACCGTCAGGCCGGCCTACGAGCAGTACTTC.

This sequence joins TRBV10-1 and TRBJ2-5; 7 bases are shared with TRBD2. Germline CDR1 and CDR2: WNHNN and SYGVQD (reference sequence). The CDR3 length is 13 residues. V lost 4 bases, J lost 1 base, and 0 bases stayed unmatched. The CDR3 nucleotides are TGCGCCAGCAGTGCGGGGGGCCAAGAGACCCAGTACTTC. Protein product: CASSAGGQETQYF.

The chain employs TRBV7-9 and TRBJ2-7; 10 bases fit TRBD1. This CDR3 comprises 16 residues. Germline trimming cut 5 bases from V and 5 bases from J; bases unmatched to any gene: 12. The germline V gene encodes CDR1 SEHNR and CDR2 FQNEAQ (reference sequence). The CDR3 DNA sequence: TGTGCCAGCAGCCCCACAGACAGGGGGCGATACAACGAGCAGTACTTC. It is translated as CASSPTDRGRYNEQYF.

The chain has TRBV9 and TRBJ1-1; TRBD1 is a possible D gene (5 bases). Germline V gene sequence: CDR1 SGDLS, CDR2 YYNGEE. The CDR3 covers 14 residues. Trimming took 6 bases from V and 5 from J, leaving 17 bases between them. Written as DNA, the CDR3 is TGTGCCAGCACCCGACAGCTCACGGAGACTGAAGCTTTCTTT. As protein: CASTRQLTETEAFF.

The chain has TRBV18 and TRBJ1-2, with 8 nucleotides matching TRBD1. CDR3 length: 17 amino acids. Germline V gene sequence: CDR1 KGHSH, CDR2 LQKENI. V gave up 4 bases and J gave up 0 bases; unmatched junction bases: 10. The CDR3 nucleotides are TGTGCCAGCTCACGAGGGACAGGCAGTCCTACTAACTATGGCTACACCTTC. Its protein product is CASSRGTGSPTNYGYTF.

This chain links TRBV5-4 with TRBJ2-1; 8 positions agree with TRBD2. Germline V gene data show CDR1 as SGHNT and CDR2 as YYREEE (reference sequence). CDR3 size: 15 residues. The J segment lost 1 base and the V segment lost 5 bases, leaving 5 bases of the junction unmatched. This CDR3 is CASRGSGVSYNEQFF. DNA for the CDR3: TGTGCCAGCAGGGGTAGCGGGGTTTCCTACAATGAGCAGTTCTTC.

V gene TRBV5-5 combines with J gene TRBJ2-3, with a possible D match to TRBD1 (5 bases). The germline gives CDR1 SGHKS, CDR2 YYEKEE (reference sequence). The CDR3 runs to 15 residues. Trimming pared 1 base from V and 2 bases from J, leaving 11 bases between. Here the CDR3 DNA reads TGTGCCAGCAGCTTGCAAGACAGAGCCACAGATACGCAGTATTTT. This gives the protein CASSLQDRATDTQYF.

The chain employs TRBV10-3 and TRBJ2-7, with TRBD2 identical over 10 bases. Trimming took 10 bases from V and 4 from J; bases not matched to a gene: 7. The CDR3 has 13 residues. Germline assignment: CDR1 ENHRY and CDR2 SYGVKD. The CDR3 DNA sequence: TGTGCCAGTGAGCGGGAGGGGGGGTACGAGCAGTACTTC. Encoded protein: CASEREGGYEQYF.

The chain is built from TRBV6-5 and TRBJ1-2, with TRBD1 matching 7 bases. The CDR3 loop spans 12 amino acids. Germline CDR1 and CDR2: MNHEY and SVGAGI. V lost 10 bases, J lost 5 bases, and 7 bases stayed unmatched. The CDR3: CATRQGTYGYTF. CDR3 coding DNA: TGTGCCACCCGACAGGGCACATATGGCTACACCTTC.

The chain has TRBV19 and TRBJ2-7; TRBD1 aligns across 7 bases. After removal of 8 bases from V and 3 bases from J, the junction contained 1 base not matched to a gene. The CDR3 is 11 residues long. CDR1 LNHDA and CDR2 SQIVND come from the germline V gene (reference sequence). CDR3 region: CASGQDYEQYF. The DNA of the CDR3 is TGTGCCAGTGGACAGGACTACGAGCAGTACTTC.

The gene calls are TRBV29-1 and TRBJ1-2; possible D gene TRBD1, 6 bases. Germline values: CDR1 SQVTM, CDR2 ANQGSEA. V was cut by 7 bases and J by 6 bases, with 15 bases left in between. CDR3 length: 12 residues. CDR3 residues: CSAGQGQDGYTF. DNA for the CDR3: TGCAGCGCCGGCCAGGGGCAGGATGGCTACACCTTC.

The chain uses TRBV19 and TRBJ1-5; D gene ambiguous. The CDR3 has 15 amino acids. CDR1 is LNHDA and CDR2 is SQIVND in the germline V gene (reference sequence). Trimming took off 2 bases at V and 1 base at J, with 9 bases between the two ends. CDR3 in amino acids: CASSISGLSNQPQHF. The CDR3 nucleotides read TGTGCCAGTAGTATATCGGGTTTAAGCAATCAGCCCCAGCATTTT.

The chain carries TRBV7-6 and TRBJ2-2; 11 nucleotides match TRBD2. Germline trimming cut 1 base from V and 1 base from J; bases unmatched to any gene: 14. The CDR3 has 21 residues. CDR1 is SGHVS and CDR2 is FNYEAQ in the germline V gene. The CDR3 sequence: CASSLVAGGPRGFENTGELFF. CDR3 bases: TGTGCCAGCAGCTTAGTAGCGGGAGGGCCCCGGGGATTTGAGAACACCGGGGAGCTGTTTTTT. The full variable domain, in which reference TRBV7-6 and TRBJ2-2 provide the parts outside the CDR3, is GAGVSQSPRYKVTKRGQDVALRCDPISGHVSLYWYRQALGQGPEFLTYFNYEAQQDKSGLPNDRFSAERPEGSISTLTIQRTEQRDSAMYRCASSLVAGGPRGFENTGELFFGEGSRLTVL.

The rearrangement joins TRBV15 to TRBJ2-7; maybe TRBD2 (6 bases). The germline V gene has CDR1 LNHNV and CDR2 YYDKDF (reference sequence). The CDR3 is 15 amino acids. Trimming removed 1 base from V and 7 bases from J, with 17 bases in between. CDR3 amino acids: CATSRGGLGAREQYF. The CDR3 DNA follows: TGTGCCACCAGCAGAGGGGGACTTGGGGCCAGGGAGCAGTACTTC.

The chain uses TRBV6-5 and TRBJ1-1; D might be TRBD1 (6 bases). This CDR3 is 14 amino acids long. Germline V lookup: CDR1 MNHEY, CDR2 SVGAGI. V dropped 0 bases and J dropped 8 bases, with 13 bases sitting between them. The CDR3: CASSYSNRDAEAFF. Written as DNA, the CDR3 is TGTGCCAGCAGTTACTCGAACAGGGACGCCGAAGCTTTCTTT.

The chain uses TRBV5-1 and TRBJ1-2; D is uncertain. Trimming pared 0 bases from V and 0 bases from J, leaving 9 bases between. The germline gives CDR1 SGHRS, CDR2 YFSETQ. This CDR3 has 15 amino acids. The CDR3 region has the DNA TGCGCCAGCAGCTTGGCCCGGGGAGCTAACTATGGCTACACCTTC. Translated: CASSLARGANYGYTF.

CDR3 in DNA: TGTGCCAGTAAGGACAGCCCGCGTCAGCCCCAGCATTTT. Encoded protein: CASKDSPRQPQHF. V gene TRBV19 combines with J gene TRBJ1-5; D is perhaps TRBD1 (6 bases). Trimming removed 7 bases from V and 6 bases from J, with 13 bases in between. The CDR3 length is 13 residues. CDR1 is LNHDA, CDR2 SQIVND, per germline (reference sequence).

This sequence joins TRBV19 and TRBJ1-1; perhaps TRBD1 as D (6 bases). V was shortened by 6 bases and J by 0 bases, with 14 bases between the two germline ends. The CDR3 runs to 15 residues. Germline assignment: CDR1 LNHDA and CDR2 SQIVND (reference sequence). The CDR3 coding sequence is TGTGCCAGTAGCCAACGCGGACAGATGAACACTGAAGCTTTCTTT. This gives the protein CASSQRGQMNTEAFF.

The CDR3 DNA reads as TGTGCCAGTAGTATAGGAGGAGGGAACACTGAAGCTTTCTTT. Protein: CASSIGGGNTEAFF. The chain combines TRBV19 with TRBJ1-1; D is unresolved. There are 14 residues in the CDR3. The ends were cut back, 1 base at V and 1 base at J, with 7 bases in the middle. Germline V gene data show CDR1 as LNHDA and CDR2 as SQIVND (reference sequence).

The gene calls are TRBV19 and TRBJ1-1; TRBD1 matches 9 bases. Germline V gene sequence: CDR1 LNHDA, CDR2 SQIVND (reference sequence). With 5 bases clipped from V and 3 bases from J, the junction kept 4 bases outside the gene matches. The CDR3 covers 14 residues. For the CDR3, the DNA is TGTGCCAGTAGTCCTCGGACAGGGGACACTGAAGCTTTCTTT. It is translated as CASSPRTGDTEAFF.

The rearrangement uses TRBV28 and TRBJ2-1; 9 nucleotides agree with TRBD2. Germline CDR1 MDHEN, CDR2 SYDVKM. This CDR3 is 13 amino acids long. After removal of 7 bases from V and 5 bases from J, the junction contained 3 bases not matched to a gene. The CDR3 loop is CASIRLADNEQFF. As DNA, the CDR3 is TGTGCCAGCATTAGACTAGCGGACAATGAGCAGTTCTTC. The full variable domain, with the rest looked up from reference TRBV28 and TRBJ2-1, is DVKVTQSSRYLVKRTGEKVFLECVQDMDHENMFWYRQDPGLGLRLIYFSYDVKMKEKGDIPEGYSVSREKKERFSLILESASTNQTSMYLCASIRLADNEQFFGPGTRLTVL.

The chain is built from TRBV27 and TRBJ2-1, with D tentatively TRBD2 (5 bases). The length of the CDR3 is 14 residues. CDR1 is MNHEY, CDR2 SMNVEV, per germline (reference sequence). V was trimmed by 5 bases and J by 6 bases, leaving 14 bases between them. CDR3 amino acids: CASSTPERGNEQFF. CDR3 in DNA: TGTGCCAGCAGTACACCCGAACGGGGCAATGAGCAGTTCTTC.

The rearrangement joins TRBV6-1 to TRBJ2-7; D gene ambiguous. With 7 bases removed from V and 0 bases from J, the gap between germline ends came to 10 bases. Germline assignment: CDR1 MNHNS and CDR2 SASEGT. There are 13 residues in the CDR3. CDR3: CASNSVFSYEQYF. The CDR3 DNA sequence: TGTGCCAGCAACTCGGTCTTCTCCTACGAGCAGTACTTC.

The rearrangement uses TRBV2 and TRBJ2-3; weak D call: TRBD2 (5 bases). Germline CDR1 SNHLY, CDR2 FYNNEI. The CDR3 is made up of 15 amino acids. V gave up 7 bases and J gave up 6 bases, with 20 bases separating them. CDR3 sequence: CASKPSPTPADTQYF. CDR3 nucleotides: TGTGCCAGCAAACCTAGCCCTACCCCCGCGGATACGCAGTATTTT.

The CDR3 protein is CASSPLRNQPQHF. Here the CDR3 DNA reads TGTGCCAGCAGTCCGCTTCGGAATCAGCCCCAGCATTTT. This chain connects TRBV28 to TRBJ1-5; D gene ambiguous. The V end was cut by 5 bases, the J end by 4 bases, with 9 bases between. CDR3 size: 13 residues. Germline CDR1 MDHEN, CDR2 SYDVKM.

The chain is built from TRBV4-1 and TRBJ1-2; D gene uncertain. The V end was cut by 3 bases, the J end by 8 bases, with 10 bases between. Germline lookup yields CDR1 MGHRA and CDR2 YSYEKL. The CDR3 sequence is 12 residues long. CDR3 loop: CASSHLSRGYTF. In DNA, the CDR3 is TGCGCCAGCAGCCACCTATCACGCGGCTACACCTTC.

The chain recombines TRBV14 with TRBJ2-4; 7 bases line up with TRBD1. With 0 bases clipped from V and 1 base from J, the junction kept 6 bases outside the gene matches. The germline gives CDR1 SGHDN, CDR2 FVKESK. The CDR3 has 17 amino acids. For the CDR3, the DNA is TGTGCCAGCAGCCAAGAACACTGGACAGGCGCCAAAAACATTCAGTACTTC. It codes for CASSQEHWTGAKNIQYF.